Shown below are 13 T cell receptor beta chains from a single sample sequenced in a study of T-cell reconstitution after alpha-beta-depleted transplantation in children (dated by TCRdb to the mid-2010s). The library came from PCR. Instrument on record: Illumina HiSeq 2500. Molecular barcoding was employed in the preparation of TCR libraries, with unique molecular identifiers being used to normalize TCRbeta repertoire quantification. TCRdb itself trimmed the public reads at Q25 with fastp, ran MiXCR and retained productive beta chains. Every CDR3 protein is listed once, alongside the most common genes and DNA of its rows. Across this sample there are around 600,000 distinct CDR3 sequences, with 16% seen only once. The ten largest clones take up 1.1% of the sample. The material sequenced was PBMCs from the stem cell graft donor, taken from the stem cell graft. Receptors were obtained from a human donor who donated a stem cell graft to a child with acute myeloid leukemia.

V and J are TRBV11-1 and TRBJ2-1; 8 bases align to TRBD2. CDR3 size: 18 residues. The V gene's germline CDR1 is SGHAT and CDR2 FQDESV (reference sequence). V lost 4 bases, J lost 3 bases, and 14 bases stayed unmatched. In DNA form, the CDR3 reads TGTGCCAGCAGCTCCCCGGGAGGTAGCGGGGAAAGCTACAATGAGCAGTTCTTC. Translated: CASSSPGGSGESYNEQFF.

This clonotype occurred many times. The chain couples TRBV7-9 to TRBJ2-7; 11 nucleotides line up with TRBD1. The germline gives CDR1 SEHNR, CDR2 FQNEAQ (reference sequence). Germline trimming cut 2 bases from V and 3 bases from J; bases unmatched to any gene: 3. The CDR3 totals 15 residues. CDR3 DNA sequence: TGTGCCAGCAGCTTATCAGGGACAGGGGGCTACGAGCAGTACGTC. Translated: CASSLSGTGGYEQYV.

This clonotype was counted ten times or more. This rearrangement joins TRBV29-1 to TRBJ2-5; D possibly uses TRBD1 or TRBD2 (5 bases each). In germline, CDR1 is SQVTM, CDR2 ANQGSEA. The CDR3 has 14 residues. The V and J ends lost 3 bases and 2 bases respectively, with 13 bases between them. The CDR3 spells CSVEQGRRQETQYF. CDR3 sequence (DNA): TGCAGCGTTGAGCAGGGTCGGAGGCAAGAGACCCAGTACTTC.

This clonotype turned up a few times. V and J are TRBV7-7 and TRBJ2-7, with 8 bases fitting TRBD1. In germline, CDR1 is SSHAT, CDR2 FNYEAQ (reference sequence). J was trimmed by 5 bases and V by 5 bases; bases with no gene match: 5. The CDR3 contains 13 residues. In DNA, the CDR3 is TGTGCCAGCAGCCCGACGGACAGGGACGAGCAGTACTTC. As protein: CASSPTDRDEQYF.

This clonotype occurred many times. The chain recombines TRBV12-3 or TRBV12-4 with TRBJ2-1; the D is unclear. The CDR3 is 11 residues long. Trimming removed 2 bases from V and 9 bases from J, with 5 bases in between. In DNA, the CDR3 is TGTGCCAGCAGTTTATCAGTTGAGCAGTTCTTC. Translated: CASSLSVEQFF.

This clonotype was detected ten times or more. The chain is built from TRBV20-1 and TRBJ2-2; TRBD1 aligns across 9 bases. The CDR3 is 13 residues long. Germline CDR1 is DFQATT and CDR2 is SNEGSKA (reference sequence). Trimming cost V 6 bases and J 5 bases; bases outside gene matches: 4. CDR3 in amino acids: CSAPGQGTGELFF. DNA of the CDR3: TGCAGTGCACCGGGACAGGGAACCGGGGAGCTGTTTTTT.

This clonotype occurred many times. This chain connects TRBV6-6 to TRBJ1-5, with D hard to call. The V and J ends lost 8 bases and 5 bases respectively, with 7 bases between them. The CDR3 covers 11 residues. In germline, CDR1 is MNHNY, CDR2 SVGAGI (reference sequence). In DNA form, the CDR3 reads TGTGCCAGCGGCACGTATCAGCCCCAGCATTTT. Protein sequence: CASGTYQPQHF.

The chain has TRBV29-1 and TRBJ2-3, with D perhaps TRBD2 (6 bases). V lost 8 bases and J lost 3, with 15 bases in between. This CDR3 spans 13 amino acids. Germline values: CDR1 SQVTM, CDR2 ANQGSEA. This CDR3 reads CSTRMEGTDTQYF. The CDR3 bases are TGCAGCACCAGAATGGAGGGGACAGATACGCAGTATTTT.

This clonotype was seen many times. V gene TRBV7-2 combines with J gene TRBJ2-7; D not certain. The V end lost 5 bases, the J end lost 2 bases, and 7 bases lay between the germline ends. The germline V gene has CDR1 SGHTA and CDR2 FQGNSA. The CDR3 extends over 12 amino acids. The CDR3 reads CASSLVPYEQYF. CDR3 DNA: TGTGCCAGCAGCCTTGTACCCTACGAGCAGTACTTC.

Points on this clonotype: An end of the junction differs from the germline gene, which may be a read error. The chain combines TRBV3-1 with TRBJ1-5, with D maybe TRBD1 (5 bases). Per the germline V gene, CDR1 is LGHDT and CDR2 is YNNKEL (reference sequence). The CDR3 runs to 13 residues. For the CDR3, the DNA is TGTGCCAACAGCCAAGACGGGGACCAGCCCCAGCATTTT. The encoded protein is CANSQDGDQPQHF.

This clonotype was picked up many times. This chain uses TRBV6-5 with TRBJ1-5, with D possibly TRBD1 on 5 matching bases. Germline lookup yields CDR1 MNHEY and CDR2 SVGAGI. The CDR3 has 16 amino acids. The V and J ends lost 6 bases and 7 bases respectively, with 22 bases between them. CDR3 amino acids: CASSLDGHNGGQPQHF. The CDR3 DNA is TGTGCCAGCAGCCTTGACGGACATAATGGGGGACAGCCCCAGCATTTT.

Concerning this clonotype itself: Since a much larger clone is just one base distant, this may be a read error. The V call is TRBV15, the J call TRBJ1-4; D is possibly TRBD1 (5 bases). The CDR3 is made up of 17 amino acids. Germline V gene data show CDR1 as LNHNV and CDR2 as YYDKDF (reference sequence). V gave up 4 bases and J gave up 6 bases, with 21 bases separating them. The CDR3 sequence is CATSTWLVGPADEKLFF. The CDR3, as DNA: TGTGCCACCAGCACCTGGCTTGTGGGACCGGCGGATGAAAAACTGTTTTTT. The variable domain in full, completed from reference TRBV15 and TRBJ1-4, reads DAMVIQNPRYQVTQFGKPVTLSCSQTLNHNVMYWYQQKSSQAPKLLFHYYDKDFNNEADTPDNFQSRRPNTSFCFLDIRSPGLGDTAMYLCATSTWLVGPADEKLFFGSGTQLSVL.

The chain joins TRBV6-1 to TRBJ1-5; 9 positions match TRBD1. V trimming: 4 bases; J trimming: 6 bases; junction bases outside the gene matches: 4. This CDR3 is built from 14 residues. Germline lookup yields CDR1 MNHNS and CDR2 SASEGT. CDR3: CASSGTGGGQPQHF. CDR3 nucleotide sequence: TGTGCCAGCAGTGGAACAGGGGGCGGTCAGCCCCAGCATTTT.